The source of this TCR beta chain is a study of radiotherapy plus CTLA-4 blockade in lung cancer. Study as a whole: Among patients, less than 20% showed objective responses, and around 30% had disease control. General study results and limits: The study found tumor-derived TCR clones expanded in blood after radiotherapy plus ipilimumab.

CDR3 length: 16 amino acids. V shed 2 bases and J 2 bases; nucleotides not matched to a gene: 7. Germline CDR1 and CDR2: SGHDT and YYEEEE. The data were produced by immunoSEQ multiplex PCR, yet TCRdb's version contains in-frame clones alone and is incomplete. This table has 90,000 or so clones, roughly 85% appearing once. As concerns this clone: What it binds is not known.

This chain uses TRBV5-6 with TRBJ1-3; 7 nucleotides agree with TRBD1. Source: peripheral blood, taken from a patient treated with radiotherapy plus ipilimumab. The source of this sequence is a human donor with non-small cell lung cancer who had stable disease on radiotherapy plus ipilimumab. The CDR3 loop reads CASSFPRDRTGNTIYF. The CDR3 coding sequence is TGTGCCAGCAGCTTTCCCCGGGACAGAACTGGAAACACCATATATTTT.